These 5 T cell receptor beta chains were sequenced from one sample in a study of T-cell memory formation after mild COVID-19. TCRdb reanalysed the 5' RACE reads using MiXCR and keeps one entry per CDR3 protein. The sample contains fewer than 650,000 distinct CDR3 sequences, approximately 15% of which appear only once. The specimen was PBMCs or a T cell subset sorted from them (not recorded which). Every receptor here comes from an adult woman who had mild COVID-19 (a few samples of this study predate the infection). Cell type and time point are not known.

The gene calls are TRBV7-2 and TRBJ1-1; TRBD1 matches 7 bases. CDR3 size: 14 residues. Germline V gene data show CDR1 as SGHTA and CDR2 as FQGNSA. The trim removed 9 bases at V and 3 bases at J, leaving 10 bases unmatched. In DNA, the CDR3 is TGTGCCAGTCTGGCGGGCAGGGGGGACACTGAAGCTTTCTTT. It translates to CASLAGRGDTEAFF.

This clonotype was detected ten times or more. This chain joins TRBV5-1 and TRBJ2-1; D not resolved. CDR3 size: 15 residues. Trimming cost V 7 bases and J 6 bases, with 20 bases left between them. CDR1 is SGHRS, CDR2 YFSETQ, per germline. The CDR3 protein is CASRHGPPSGNEQFF. The CDR3 coding sequence is TGCGCCAGCCGACACGGACCGCCTTCGGGCAATGAGCAGTTCTTC.

The chain recombines TRBV24-1 with TRBJ1-5, with a possible D match to TRBD1 (6 bases). Trimming shortened V by 2 bases and J by 4 bases, and 11 bases separated the two germline ends. The germline gives CDR1 KGHDR, CDR2 SFDVKD. This CDR3 is built from 15 residues. The CDR3 sequence is CATSDSRGVNQPQHF. The CDR3 DNA follows: TGTGCCACCAGTGATTCTAGGGGGGTTAATCAGCCCCAGCATTTT.

The CDR3 DNA is TGTGCCAGCACGGGGGATACGCAGTATTTT. It encodes CASTGDTQYF. The V call is TRBV6-5, the J call TRBJ2-3; D is perhaps TRBD2 (5 bases). Deletions cut 7 bases from V and 6 bases from J, with 5 bases between. The CDR3 consists of 10 residues. Germline values: CDR1 MNHEY, CDR2 SVGAGI.

This clonotype turned up a few times. In DNA form, the CDR3 reads TGTGCCACCAGCAGAATGATGAACAGTGGGGGCGGGGAGCTGTTTTTT. This encodes CATSRMMNSGGGELFF. The chain uses TRBV15 and TRBJ2-2; either TRBD1 or TRBD2 may fit D (5 bases each). Germline lookup yields CDR1 LNHNV and CDR2 YYDKDF (reference sequence). Trimming took off 2 bases at V and 7 bases at J, with 17 bases between the two ends. This CDR3 spans 16 amino acids.